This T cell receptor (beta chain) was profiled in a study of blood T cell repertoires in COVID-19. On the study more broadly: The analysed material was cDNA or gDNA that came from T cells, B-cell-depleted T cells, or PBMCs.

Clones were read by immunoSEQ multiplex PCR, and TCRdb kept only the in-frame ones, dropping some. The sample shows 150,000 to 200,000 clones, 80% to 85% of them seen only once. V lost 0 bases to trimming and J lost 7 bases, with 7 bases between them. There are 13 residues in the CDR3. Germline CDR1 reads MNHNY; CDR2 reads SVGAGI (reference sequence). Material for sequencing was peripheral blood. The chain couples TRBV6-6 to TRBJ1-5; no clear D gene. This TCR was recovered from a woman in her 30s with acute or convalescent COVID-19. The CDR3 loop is CASSYSNIQPQHF. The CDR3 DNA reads TGTGCCAGCAGTTACTCGAACATACAGCCCCAGCATTTT.